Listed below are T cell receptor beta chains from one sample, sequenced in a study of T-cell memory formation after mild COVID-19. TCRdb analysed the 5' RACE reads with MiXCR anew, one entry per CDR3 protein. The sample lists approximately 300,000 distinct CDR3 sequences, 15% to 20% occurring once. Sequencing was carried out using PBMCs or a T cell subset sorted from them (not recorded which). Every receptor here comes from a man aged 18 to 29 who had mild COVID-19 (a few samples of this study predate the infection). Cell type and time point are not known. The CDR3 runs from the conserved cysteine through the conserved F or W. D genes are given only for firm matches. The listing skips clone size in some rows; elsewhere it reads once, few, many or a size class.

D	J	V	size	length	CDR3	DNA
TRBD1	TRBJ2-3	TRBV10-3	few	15	CAIRDPGTVQDTQYF	TGTGCCATCAGAGACCCCGGGACAGTTCAAGATACGCAGTATTTT
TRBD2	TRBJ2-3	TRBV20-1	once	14	CSAFLAGGSDTQYF	TGCAGTGCTTTTCTAGCGGGGGGAAGCGATACGCAGTATTTT
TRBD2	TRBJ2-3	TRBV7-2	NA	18	CASSLVFSGGLSTDTQYF	TGTGCCAGCAGCTTAGTCTTTAGCGGGGGACTCAGCACAGATACGCAGTATTTT
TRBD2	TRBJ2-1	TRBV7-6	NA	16	CASSLARRGANNEQFF	TGTGCCAGCAGCTTAGCGCGGCGGGGGGCCAACAATGAGCAGTTCTTC
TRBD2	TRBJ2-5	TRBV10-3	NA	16	CAISQGLAGVQETQYF	TGTGCCATCAGTCAGGGACTAGCGGGGGTCCAAGAGACCCAGTACTTC
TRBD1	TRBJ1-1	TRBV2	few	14	CARRQGFRNTEAFF	TGTGCCAGGAGACAGGGCTTCCGGAACACTGAAGCTTTCTTT
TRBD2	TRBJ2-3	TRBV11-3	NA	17	CASSSGTSGRATDTQYF	TGTGCCAGCAGCTCCGGGACTAGCGGGAGAGCAACAGATACGCAGTATTTT
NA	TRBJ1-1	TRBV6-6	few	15	CASILPGGSGTEAFF	TGTGCCAGCATCCTCCCGGGGGGCTCGGGCACTGAAGCTTTCTTT
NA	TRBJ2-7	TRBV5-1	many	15	CASSLASTNPYEQYF	TGCGCCAGCAGCTTGGCCTCTACAAACCCCTACGAGCAGTACTTC
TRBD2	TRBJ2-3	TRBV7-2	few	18	CASSFPGLAGIATDTQYF	TGTGCCAGCAGCTTTCCGGGACTAGCGGGGATCGCGACAGATACGCAGTATTTT
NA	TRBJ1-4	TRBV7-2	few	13	CASRRVPNEKLFF	TGTGCCAGCAGGAGGGTGCCTAATGAAAAACTGTTTTTT
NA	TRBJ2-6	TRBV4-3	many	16	CASSQVSGTGANVLTF	TGCGCCAGCAGCCAGGTGTCCGGGACTGGGGCCAACGTCCTGACTTTC
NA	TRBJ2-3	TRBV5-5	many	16	CASSLAEGGHLDTQYF	TGTGCCAGCAGCTTGGCCGAGGGGGGGCATTTGGATACGCAGTATTTT
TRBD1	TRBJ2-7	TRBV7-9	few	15	CASSFPGQGSYEQYF	TGTGCCAGCAGTTTTCCGGGACAGGGATCCTACGAGCAGTACTTC
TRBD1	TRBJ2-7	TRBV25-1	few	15	CASSDHGDRAYEQYF	TGTGCCAGCAGTGATCATGGGGACAGGGCCTACGAGCAGTACTTC
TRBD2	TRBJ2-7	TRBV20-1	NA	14	CSATTSGAPYEQYF	TGCAGTGCCACGACTAGCGGGGCCCCCTACGAGCAGTACTTC
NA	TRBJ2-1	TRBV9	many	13	CASSGSWGGEQFF	TGTGCCAGCAGCGGTTCGTGGGGAGGTGAGCAGTTCTTC
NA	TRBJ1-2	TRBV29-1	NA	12	CSVLPGPPNYTF	TGCAGCGTTCTACCAGGACCGCCGAACTACACCTTC
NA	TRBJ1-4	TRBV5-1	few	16	CASSVRVHKANEKLFF	TGCGCCAGCAGCGTCAGGGTCCATAAAGCAAATGAAAAACTGTTTTTT
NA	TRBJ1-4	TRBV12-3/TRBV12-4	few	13	CASSNTENEKLFF	TGTGCCAGCAGCAACACAGAGAATGAAAAACTGTTTTTT
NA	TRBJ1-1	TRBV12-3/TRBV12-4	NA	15	CASTLGTQLNTEAFF	TGTGCCAGCACTCTAGGGACACAACTGAACACTGAAGCTTTCTTT
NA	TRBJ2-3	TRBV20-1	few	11	CSAISEGAQYF	TGCAGTGCTATAAGCGAAGGAGCGCAGTATTTT
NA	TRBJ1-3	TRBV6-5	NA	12	CASQGSGNTIYF	TGTGCCAGCCAGGGCTCTGGAAACACCATATATTTT
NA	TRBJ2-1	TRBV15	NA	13	CATSRFKGNEQFF	TGTGCCACCAGCAGGTTTAAGGGGAATGAGCAGTTCTTC
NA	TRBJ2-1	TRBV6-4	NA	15	CASRPDGSSYNEQFF	TGTGCCAGCAGACCAGACGGAAGCTCCTACAATGAGCAGTTCTTC
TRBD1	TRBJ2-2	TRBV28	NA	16	CATRKTGLRNTGELFF	TGTGCCACCAGAAAGACAGGGTTGAGGAACACCGGGGAGCTGTTTTTT
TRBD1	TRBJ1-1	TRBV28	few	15	CASSLFPTGDLEAFF	TGTGCCAGCAGTTTATTTCCCACAGGGGACCTTGAAGCTTTCTTT
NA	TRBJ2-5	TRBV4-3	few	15	CASSQDTVTRETQYF	TGCGCCAGCAGCCAAGATACAGTGACTAGGGAGACCCAGTACTTC
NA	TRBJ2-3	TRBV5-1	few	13	CASRGEEADTQYF	TGCGCCAGCAGGGGGGAAGAGGCAGATACGCAGTATTTT
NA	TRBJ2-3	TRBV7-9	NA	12	CASSRNQDTQYF	TGTGCCAGCAGCCGCAACCAAGATACGCAGTATTTT
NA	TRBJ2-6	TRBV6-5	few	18	CASSYSVGKASGANVLTF	TGTGCCAGCAGTTACTCTGTAGGAAAGGCGTCTGGGGCCAACGTCCTGACTTTC
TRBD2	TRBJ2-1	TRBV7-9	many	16	CASSLALAGAYNEQFF	TGTGCCAGCAGCTTAGCCCTAGCGGGGGCGTACAATGAGCAGTTCTTC
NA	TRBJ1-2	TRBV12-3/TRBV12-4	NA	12	CASSFTRPGYTF	TGTGCCAGCAGTTTTACCCGTCCAGGCTACACCTTC
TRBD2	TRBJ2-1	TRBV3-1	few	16	CASSQGVAGPYNEQFF	TGTGCCAGCAGCCAAGGGGTAGCGGGGCCATACAATGAGCAGTTCTTC
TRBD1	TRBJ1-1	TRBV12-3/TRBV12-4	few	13	CASSSGGHTEAFF	TGTGCCAGCAGTTCAGGGGGTCACACTGAAGCTTTCTTT
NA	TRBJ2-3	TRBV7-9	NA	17	CASSSSRLAWGTDTQYF	TGTGCCAGCAGTTCGTCTCGACTGGCGTGGGGCACAGATACGCAGTATTTT
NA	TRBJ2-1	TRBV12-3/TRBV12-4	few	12	CASSLQGIEQFF	TGTGCCAGCAGTTTACAGGGTATTGAGCAGTTCTTC
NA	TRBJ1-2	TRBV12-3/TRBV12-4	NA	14	CASLTAGTLYGYTF	TGTGCCAGCCTGACCGCAGGGACACTCTATGGCTACACCTTC
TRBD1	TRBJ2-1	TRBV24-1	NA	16	CATSDFGQGGRNEQFF	TGTGCCACCAGTGATTTCGGACAGGGCGGGCGTAATGAGCAGTTCTTC
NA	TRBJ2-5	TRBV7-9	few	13	CASSPRAQETQYF	TGTGCCAGCAGCCCTAGAGCCCAAGAGACCCAGTACTTC
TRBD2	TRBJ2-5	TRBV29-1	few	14	CSVELAGGQETQYF	TGCAGCGTTGAACTAGCGGGGGGTCAAGAGACCCAGTACTTC
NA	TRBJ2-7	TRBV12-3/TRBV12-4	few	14	CASSGDFYSYEQYF	TGTGCCAGCAGTGGGGACTTTTACTCCTACGAGCAGTACTTC
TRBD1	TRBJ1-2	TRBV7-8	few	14	CASSSGTGYEGYTF	TGTGCCAGCAGCTCCGGGACAGGTTATGAAGGCTACACCTTC
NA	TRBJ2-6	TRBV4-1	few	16	CASSQPRQSGANVLTF	TGCGCCAGCAGCCAACCTCGACAGTCTGGGGCCAACGTCCTGACTTTC
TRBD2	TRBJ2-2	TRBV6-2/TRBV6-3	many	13	CASKQRGNGELFF	TGTGCCAGCAAACAGCGGGGGAACGGGGAGCTGTTTTTT
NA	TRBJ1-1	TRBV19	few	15	CASSPLPGAGAEAFF	TGTGCCAGTAGTCCTCTCCCGGGGGCAGGGGCCGAAGCTTTCTTT
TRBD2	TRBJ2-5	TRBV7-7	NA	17	CASSLGLAGGYQETQYF	TGTGCTAGCAGCTTAGGACTAGCGGGGGGATATCAAGAGACCCAGTACTTC
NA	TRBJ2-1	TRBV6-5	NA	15	CASSRGVAVYNEQFF	TGTGCCAGCAGTAGAGGAGTTGCCGTCTACAATGAGCAGTTCTTC
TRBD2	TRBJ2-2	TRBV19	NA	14	CASRAGGSTGELFF	TGTGCCAGTAGAGCGGGGGGTTCCACCGGGGAGCTGTTTTTT
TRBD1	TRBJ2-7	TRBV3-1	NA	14	CASSQDRGTYEQYF	TGTGCCAGCAGCCAGGACAGGGGGACCTACGAGCAGTACTTC
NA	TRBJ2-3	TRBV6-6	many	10	CASSSDTQYF	TGTGCCAGCAGTTCCGATACGCAGTATTTT
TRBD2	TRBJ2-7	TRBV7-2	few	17	CASSFVGPGLADYEQYF	TGTGCCAGCAGCTTTGTGGGCCCGGGACTAGCGGACTACGAGCAGTACTTC
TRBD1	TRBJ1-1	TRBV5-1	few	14	CASSSRDRYTEAFF	TGCGCCAGCAGCTCGCGGGACAGATACACTGAAGCTTTCTTT
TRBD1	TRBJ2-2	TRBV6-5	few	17	CASSRRDSLINTGELFF	TGTGCCAGCAGCCGCCGGGACAGCCTGATCAACACCGGGGAGCTGTTTTTT
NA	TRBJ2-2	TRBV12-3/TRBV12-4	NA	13	CASSGNYTGELFF	TGTGCCAGCAGCGGGAACTACACCGGGGAGCTGTTTTTT